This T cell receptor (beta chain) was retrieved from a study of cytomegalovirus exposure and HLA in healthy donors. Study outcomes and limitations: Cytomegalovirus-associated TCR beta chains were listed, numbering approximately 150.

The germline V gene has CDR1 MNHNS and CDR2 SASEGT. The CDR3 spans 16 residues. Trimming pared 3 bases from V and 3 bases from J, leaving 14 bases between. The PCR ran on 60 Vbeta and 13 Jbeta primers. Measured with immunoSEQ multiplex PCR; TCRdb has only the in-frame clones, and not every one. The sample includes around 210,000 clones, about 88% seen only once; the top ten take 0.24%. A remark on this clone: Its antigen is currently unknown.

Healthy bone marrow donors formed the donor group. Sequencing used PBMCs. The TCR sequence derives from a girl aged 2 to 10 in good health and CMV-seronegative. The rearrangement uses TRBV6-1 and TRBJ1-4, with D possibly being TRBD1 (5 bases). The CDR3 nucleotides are TGTGCCAGCAGTGATCTTCCCAGGGTAGCTAATGAAAAACTGTTTTTT. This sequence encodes CASSDLPRVANEKLFF.